Ten or more counts support the clone carrying this T cell receptor (beta chain). Its antigen remains unidentified. The read finishes 3 residues shy of the CDR3 end, and the germline J gene is used to complete it. The CDR3 totals 14 residues. Unmatched junction bases numbered 5, after V lost 7 bases and J lost 2 bases. In germline, CDR1 is SEHNR, CDR2 FQNEAQ (reference sequence). The data originate from a study of T cell clonality in common variable immunodeficiency. General study points: Authors noted CVID clonality's cause needs subpopulation repertoire sequencing. CVID subjects showed higher TCRbeta clonality than healthy controls.

The repertoire was sequenced with immunoSEQ multiplex PCR; TCRdb's copy has only in-frame clones and lacks some. Recorded here are roughly 43,000 clones, with no singletons, and the ten leading clones hold 0.6% to 0.8%. The TCR originated in a person aged 18-70 years in good health. The V and J genes are TRBV7-9 and TRBJ2-1; 7 bases agree with TRBD1. The sample comprised peripheral blood mononuclear cells. CDR3: CASNWGTAYNEQFF. Partial CDR3 DNA: TGTGCCAGCAACTGGGGGACAGCCTACAATGAG.